This TCR beta chain is from a study of technical replicates of blood from a few donors. Germline assignment: CDR1 MNHEY and CDR2 SMNVEV (reference sequence). The length of the CDR3 is 20 residues. V shed 4 bases, J shed 6 bases, and the junction held 17 bases outside the gene matches. Profiling relied on immunoSEQ multiplex PCR, and the TCRdb table lists in-frame clones only, not all of them. Of roughly 100,000 clones detected, 95% to 96% appear once; the ten largest clones hold approximately 0.2%. The chain employs TRBV27 and TRBJ2-1, with TRBD2 identical over 14 bases. Input material: T cells isolated from PBMCs. The receptor was derived from a human donor in good health. The CDR3 nucleotides read TGTGCCAGCAGTTCCATACCGACTAGCGGGAGGGCATTAAATATCAATGAGCAGTTCTTC. Protein product: CASSSIPTSGRALNINEQFF.